These T cell receptor beta chains were read from a single sample in a study of blood T cell repertoires in COVID-19. TCRdb keeps only in-frame clones here, not all; method: immunoSEQ multiplex PCR. The data show about 360,000 clones, with 88% seen just once and roughly 2% held by the top ten. Sample: PBMCs or T cells enriched from blood (not recorded which). All receptors come from a woman aged 40 to 49 with acute COVID-19. CDR3s include the opening cysteine and the closing phenylalanine or tryptophan. The D gene is left open where the match is weak. Clone sizes are given selectively: once, few, many, or a class where the clone is expanded.

size	V	D	length	J	DNA	CDR3
.	TRBV27	.	14	TRBJ2-5	TGTGCCAGCAGTTCCTTGGACAACCAAGAGACCCAGTACTTC	CASSSLDNQETQYF
.	TRBV9	TRBD1	15	TRBJ1-6	TGTGCCAGCAGCCACCAGGGGGATGATAATTCACCCCTCCACTTT	CASSHQGDDNSPLHF
.	TRBV2	TRBD1	14	TRBJ1-2	TGTGCCAGCAGGGCGGGGACAGGGACGGGAGGCTACACCTTC	CASRAGTGTGGYTF
.	TRBV21-1	.	15	TRBJ1-2	TGTGCCAGCAGCACCGAAGGGACAGAGTACTATGGCTACACCTTC	CASSTEGTEYYGYTF
few	TRBV18	TRBD1	17	TRBJ1-6	TGTGCCAGCTCACCAGAGGCCGGGACAGGATATAATTCACCCCTCCACTTT	CASSPEAGTGYNSPLHF
.	TRBV29-1	TRBD1	12	TRBJ1-1	TGCAGCGTCCGGACAGGGGGGACTGAAGCTTTCTTT	CSVRTGGTEAFF
.	TRBV9	.	14	TRBJ1-3	TGTGCCAGCAGCGGGGGACACTCTGGAAACACCATATATTTT	CASSGGHSGNTIYF
.	TRBV6-1	.	15	TRBJ2-6	TGTGCCAGCAGTGAAAACAGGGCTGGGGCCAACGTCCTGACTTTC	CASSENRAGANVLTF
.	TRBV5-8	TRBD1	14	TRBJ2-1	TGTGCCAGCAGCTCAGAGACAGGGGTCGACGAGCAGTTCTTC	CASSSETGVDEQFF
.	TRBV27	.	16	TRBJ2-1	TGTGCCAGCAGTTTATCTCGGACAGTTTCCTACAATGAGCAGTTCTTC	CASSLSRTVSYNEQFF
.	TRBV3-1/TRBV3-2	.	15	TRBJ2-5	TGTGCCAGCAGCCAGCAACCCGCGGGGGCCGAGACCCAGTACTTC	CASSQQPAGAETQYF
.	TRBV3-1/TRBV3-2	TRBD1	18	TRBJ1-1	TGTGCCAGCAGCCAAGGTATAGACAGGGGGCGTTTTGACACTGAAGCTTTCTTT	CASSQGIDRGRFDTEAFF
.	TRBV29-1	.	13	TRBJ2-1	TGCAGCGTAGACAGGGGAGGGTCCAATGAGCAGTTCTTC	CSVDRGGSNEQFF
.	TRBV4-1	TRBD2	17	TRBJ2-5	TGCGCCAGCAGCCGGGATAGACTAGCGGGGGACGGGGAGACCCAGTACTTC	CASSRDRLAGDGETQYF
.	TRBV7-6	TRBD1	15	TRBJ2-5	TGTGCCAGCAGCTCGACAGGGCCTCCAGGGGAGACCCAGTACTTC	CASSSTGPPGETQYF
.	TRBV30	.	11	TRBJ1-2	TGTGCCTGGAGCCCAATCTATGGCTACACCTTC	CAWSPIYGYTF
.	TRBV29-1	TRBD1	10	TRBJ2-3	TGCAGCGTCGACAGGGTTGGGCAGTATTTT	CSVDRVGQYF
.	TRBV28	.	12	TRBJ1-2	TGTGCCAGCAGTCCAGGGCCCTATGGCTACACCTTC	CASSPGPYGYTF
.	TRBV6-6	.	17	TRBJ1-6	TGTGCCAGCAGTCTACGCATTGGGGGGGGGACCAATTCACCCCTCCACTTT	CASSLRIGGGTNSPLHF
.	TRBV5-6	TRBD1	17	TRBJ2-1	TGTGCCAGCAGCTTATGGACAGGGCCGAGCTCCTACAATGAGCAGTTCTTC	CASSLWTGPSSYNEQFF
.	TRBV18	.	15	TRBJ1-1	TGTGCCAGCTCCTTAGGGACTCCAGCTAACACTGAAGCTTTCTTT	CASSLGTPANTEAFF
.	TRBV24-1	.	16	TRBJ2-3	TGTGCCACCAGTGATTCCTCCTTCGGGGGCACAGATACGCAGTATTTT	CATSDSSFGGTDTQYF
.	TRBV18	TRBD1	14	TRBJ2-7	TGTGCCAGCTCCGGGACAGGGGGTGTCTACGAGCAGTACTTC	CASSGTGGVYEQYF
.	TRBV5-5	TRBD1	16	TRBJ2-7	TGTGCCAGCAGCTATGTAGGGACAGGCCCAACGGACGAGCAGTACTTC	CASSYVGTGPTDEQYF
.	TRBV4-1	.	18	TRBJ2-3	TGCGCCAGCAGCCACTACCTTAAGACACACTCTTTAAGGGATACGCAGTATTTT	CASSHYLKTHSLRDTQYF
once	TRBV27	TRBD2	14	TRBJ2-3	TGTGCCAGCAGTACCGGGACTAGGGATTTCGAGCAGTATTTT	CASSTGTRDFEQYF